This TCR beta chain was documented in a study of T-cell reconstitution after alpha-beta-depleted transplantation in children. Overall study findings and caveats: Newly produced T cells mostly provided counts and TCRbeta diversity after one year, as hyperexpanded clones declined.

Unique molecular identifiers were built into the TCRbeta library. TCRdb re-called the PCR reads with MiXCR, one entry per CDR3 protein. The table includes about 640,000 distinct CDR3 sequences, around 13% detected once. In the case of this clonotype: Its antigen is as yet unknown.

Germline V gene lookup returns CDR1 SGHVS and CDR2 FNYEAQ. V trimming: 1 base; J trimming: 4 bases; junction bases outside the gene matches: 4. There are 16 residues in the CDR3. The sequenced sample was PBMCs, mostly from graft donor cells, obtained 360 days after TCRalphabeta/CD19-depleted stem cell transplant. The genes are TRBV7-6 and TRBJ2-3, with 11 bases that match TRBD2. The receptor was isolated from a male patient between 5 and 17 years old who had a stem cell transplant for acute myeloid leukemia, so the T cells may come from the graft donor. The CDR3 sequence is CASSLVPSGRPDTQYF. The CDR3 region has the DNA TGTGCCAGCAGCTTAGTTCCTAGCGGGAGGCCAGATACGCAGTATTTT.